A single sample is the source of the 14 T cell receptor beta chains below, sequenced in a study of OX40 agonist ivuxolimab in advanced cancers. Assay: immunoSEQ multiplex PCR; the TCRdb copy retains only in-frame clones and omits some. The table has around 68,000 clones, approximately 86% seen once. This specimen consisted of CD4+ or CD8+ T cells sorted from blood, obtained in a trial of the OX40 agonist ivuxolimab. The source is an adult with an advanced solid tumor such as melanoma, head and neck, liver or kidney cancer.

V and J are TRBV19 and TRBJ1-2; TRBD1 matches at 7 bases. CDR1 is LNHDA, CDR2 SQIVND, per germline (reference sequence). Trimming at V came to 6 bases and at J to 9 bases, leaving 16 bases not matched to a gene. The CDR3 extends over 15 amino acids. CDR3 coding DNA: TGTGCCAGTAGCAAGAGGCGGGACAGAGGTGGGAGCTACACCTTC. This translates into CASSKRRDRGGSYTF.

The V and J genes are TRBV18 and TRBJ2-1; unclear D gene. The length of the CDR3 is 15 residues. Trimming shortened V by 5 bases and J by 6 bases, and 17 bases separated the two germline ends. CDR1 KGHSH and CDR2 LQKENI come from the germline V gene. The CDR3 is CASSLQDTRGNEQFF. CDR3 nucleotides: TGTGCCAGCTCATTACAAGATACCAGAGGCAATGAGCAGTTCTTC.

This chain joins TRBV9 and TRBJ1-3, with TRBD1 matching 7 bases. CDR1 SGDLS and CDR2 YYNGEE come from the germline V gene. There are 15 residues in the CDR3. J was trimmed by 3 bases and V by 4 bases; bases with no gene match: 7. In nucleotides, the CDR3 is TGTGCCAGCAGCACCCGACAGGGAGGTGGAAACACCATATATTTT. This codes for CASSTRQGGGNTIYF.

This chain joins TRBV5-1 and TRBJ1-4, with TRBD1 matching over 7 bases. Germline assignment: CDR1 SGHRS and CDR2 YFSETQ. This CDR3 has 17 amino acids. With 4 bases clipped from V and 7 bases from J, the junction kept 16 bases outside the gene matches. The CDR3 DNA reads TGCGCCAGCAGCCTGGCCGGCGAGGGGGCGCTCGGTGAAAAACTGTTTTTT. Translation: CASSLAGEGALGEKLFF.

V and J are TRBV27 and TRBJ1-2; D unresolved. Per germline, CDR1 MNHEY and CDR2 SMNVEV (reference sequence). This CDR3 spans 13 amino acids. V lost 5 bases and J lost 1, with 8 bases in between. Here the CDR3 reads CASSLGINYGYTF. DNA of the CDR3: TGTGCCAGCAGTCTGGGGATTAACTATGGCTACACCTTC.

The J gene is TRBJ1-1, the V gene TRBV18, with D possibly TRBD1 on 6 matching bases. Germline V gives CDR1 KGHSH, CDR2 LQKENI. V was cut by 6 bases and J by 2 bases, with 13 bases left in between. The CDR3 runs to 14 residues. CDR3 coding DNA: TGTGCCAGCTCCGGACAGAAGATCAACACTGAAGCTTTCTTT. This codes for CASSGQKINTEAFF.

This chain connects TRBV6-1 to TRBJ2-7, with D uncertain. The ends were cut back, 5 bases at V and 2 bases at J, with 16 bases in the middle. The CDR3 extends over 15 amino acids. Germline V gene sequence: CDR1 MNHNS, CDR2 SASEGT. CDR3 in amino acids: CASSTLTAPPYEQYF. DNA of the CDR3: TGTGCCAGCAGTACCTTGACGGCCCCACCCTACGAGCAGTACTTC.

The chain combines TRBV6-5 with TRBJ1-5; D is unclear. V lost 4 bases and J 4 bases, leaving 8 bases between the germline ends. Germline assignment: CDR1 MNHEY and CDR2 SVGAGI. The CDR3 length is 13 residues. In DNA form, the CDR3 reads TGTGCCAGCAGTTCCCTCAGGAATCAGCCCCAGCATTTT. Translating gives CASSSLRNQPQHF.

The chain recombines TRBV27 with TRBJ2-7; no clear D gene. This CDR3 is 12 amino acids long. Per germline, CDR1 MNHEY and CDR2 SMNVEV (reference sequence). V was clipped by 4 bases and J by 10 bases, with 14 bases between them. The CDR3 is CASSSPRAGQYF. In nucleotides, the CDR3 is TGTGCCAGCAGTTCCCCCCGGGCCGGCCAGTACTTC.

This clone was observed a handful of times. The CDR3 nucleotides read TGTGCCATCACCCGGGCAGCCAACACTGAAGCTTTCTTT. Encoded protein: CAITRAANTEAFF. The rearrangement joins TRBV10-3 to TRBJ1-1; D remains unclear. Trimming removed 7 bases at V and 2 bases at J, with 11 bases between. The germline V gene encodes CDR1 ENHRY and CDR2 SYGVKD. The CDR3 has 13 residues.

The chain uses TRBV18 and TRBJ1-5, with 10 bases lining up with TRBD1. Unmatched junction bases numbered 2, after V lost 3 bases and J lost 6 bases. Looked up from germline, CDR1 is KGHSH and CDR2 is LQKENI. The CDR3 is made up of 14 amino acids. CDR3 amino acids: CASSPTGGSQPQHF. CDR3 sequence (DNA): TGTGCCAGCTCACCGACAGGGGGCAGTCAGCCCCAGCATTTT.

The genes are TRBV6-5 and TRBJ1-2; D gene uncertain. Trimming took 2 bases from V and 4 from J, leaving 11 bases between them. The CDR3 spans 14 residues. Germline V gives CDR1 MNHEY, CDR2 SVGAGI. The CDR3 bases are TGTGCCAGCAGTTACGACGGAGTTGGCTATGGCTACACCTTC. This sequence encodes CASSYDGVGYGYTF.

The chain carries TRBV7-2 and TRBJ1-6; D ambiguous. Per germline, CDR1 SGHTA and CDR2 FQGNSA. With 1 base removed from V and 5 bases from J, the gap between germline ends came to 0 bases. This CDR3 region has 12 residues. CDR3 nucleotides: TGTGCCAGCAGCTTAGATAATTCACCCCTCCACTTT. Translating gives CASSLDNSPLHF.

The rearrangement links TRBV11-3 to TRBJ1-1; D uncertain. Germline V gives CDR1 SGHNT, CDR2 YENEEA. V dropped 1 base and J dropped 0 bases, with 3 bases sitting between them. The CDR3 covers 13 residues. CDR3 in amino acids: CASSLGLNTEAFF. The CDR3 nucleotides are TGTGCCAGCAGCTTAGGCCTGAACACTGAAGCTTTCTTT.